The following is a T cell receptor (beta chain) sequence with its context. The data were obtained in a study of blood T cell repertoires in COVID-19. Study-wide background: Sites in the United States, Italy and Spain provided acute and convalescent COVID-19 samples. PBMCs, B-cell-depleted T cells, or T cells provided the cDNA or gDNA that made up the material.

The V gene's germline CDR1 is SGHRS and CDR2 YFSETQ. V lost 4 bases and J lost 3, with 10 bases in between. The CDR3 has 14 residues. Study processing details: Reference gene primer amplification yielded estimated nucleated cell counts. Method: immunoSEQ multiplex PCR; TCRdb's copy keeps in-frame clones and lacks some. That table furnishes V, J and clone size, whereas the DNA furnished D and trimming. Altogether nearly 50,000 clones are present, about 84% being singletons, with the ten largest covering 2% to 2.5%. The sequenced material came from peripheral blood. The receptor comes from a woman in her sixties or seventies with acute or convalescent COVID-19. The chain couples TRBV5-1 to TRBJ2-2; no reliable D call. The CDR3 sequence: CASSETRYTGELFF. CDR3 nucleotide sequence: TGCGCCAGCAGCGAGACAAGGTACACCGGGGAGCTGTTTTTT.